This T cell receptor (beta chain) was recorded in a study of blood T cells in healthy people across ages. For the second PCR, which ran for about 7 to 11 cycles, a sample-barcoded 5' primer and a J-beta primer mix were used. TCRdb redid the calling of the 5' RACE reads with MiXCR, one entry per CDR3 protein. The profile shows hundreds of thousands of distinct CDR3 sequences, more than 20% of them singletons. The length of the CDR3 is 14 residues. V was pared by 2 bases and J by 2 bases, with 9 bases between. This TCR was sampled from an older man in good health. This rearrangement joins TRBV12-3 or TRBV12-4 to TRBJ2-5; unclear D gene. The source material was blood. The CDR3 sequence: CASSLYMGQETQYF. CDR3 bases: TGTGCCAGCAGTTTATACATGGGACAAGAGACCCAGTACTTC.